This paragraph covers one T cell receptor beta chain sequence. J lost 5 bases, V lost 3 bases, and 6 bases had no gene match. Germline V CDR1 and CDR2: SGHNT, YYREEE (reference sequence). The length of the CDR3 is 15 residues. Sequenced by immunoSEQ multiplex PCR; TCRdb stores in-frame clones only, minus some. Among roughly 140,000 clones, approximately 80% were seen once, and the ten largest hold about 1.5%. This entry comes from a study of blood T cell repertoires in COVID-19. Study-level background: COVID-19 samples from acute and convalescent phases originated in the United States, Italy and Spain. PBMCs, B-cell-depleted T cells, or T cells were the source of the cDNA or gDNA that made up the material.

Participants spanned ages about 18 to 95 years and resided in 20 to 25 US areas. Grouping used clinical history reported by participants in a survey and questionnaire. The specimen was PBMCs or T cells enriched from blood (not recorded which). The chain is built from TRBV5-4 and TRBJ2-7, with TRBD2 matching over 12 bases. This clonotype was sampled from a woman between 18 and 30 years old who had been exposed to COVID-19. The CDR3: CASSSLAGGLNEQYF. The CDR3 DNA follows: TGTGCCAGCAGCTCACTAGCGGGAGGTCTTAACGAGCAGTACTTC.